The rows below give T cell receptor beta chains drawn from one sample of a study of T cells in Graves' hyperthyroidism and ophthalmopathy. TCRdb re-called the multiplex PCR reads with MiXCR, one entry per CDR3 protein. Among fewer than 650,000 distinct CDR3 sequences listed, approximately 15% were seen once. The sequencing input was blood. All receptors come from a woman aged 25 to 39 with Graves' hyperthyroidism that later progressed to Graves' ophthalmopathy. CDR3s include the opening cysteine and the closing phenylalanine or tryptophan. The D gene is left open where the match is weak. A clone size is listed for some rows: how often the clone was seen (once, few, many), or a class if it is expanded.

TGTGCCAGCAGTGCCCAGGGGCCCGGGGAGCTGTTTTTT,CASSAQGPGELFF,TRBV2,TRBJ2-2,NA,many
TGTGCCAGCAGCCAGATCAGCGTAATGAACACTGAAGCTTTCTTT,CASSQISVMNTEAFF,TRBV7-6,TRBJ1-1,NA,NA
TGTGCCAGCAGCTTCGCGTCTACTGAAGCTTTCTTT,CASSFASTEAFF,TRBV7-9,TRBJ1-1,NA,many
TGTGCCAGCAGTTCTCCGGGACTAGCGGCGAACACCGGGGAGCTGTTTTTT,CASSSPGLAANTGELFF,TRBV28,TRBJ2-2,TRBD2,NA
TGTGCCAGCAGCACTATAGTGAAATCATGGCCCCAGCATTTT,CASSTIVKSWPQHF,TRBV28,TRBJ1-5,NA,NA
TGTGCCAGCAGCCGATCCGGGACTAGCGGGAGTGTCGGTAGTTCCTACGAGCAGTACTTC,CASSRSGTSGSVGSSYEQYF,TRBV7-2,TRBJ2-7,TRBD2,many
TGTGCCACCAGTGAAAGGGGCCACGAGCAGTACTTC,CATSERGHEQYF,TRBV24-1,TRBJ2-7,NA,NA
TGTGCCACCAGCGGACGATTAGCGGGCGTCACAGATACGCAGTATTTT,CATSGRLAGVTDTQYF,TRBV15,TRBJ2-3,TRBD2,many
TGTGCCAGCAGCTTAGGTCGTAGACTCCGGGCGACAAATGAAAAACTGTTTTTT,CASSLGRRLRATNEKLFF,TRBV7-8,TRBJ1-4,NA,many
TGTGCCAGCAGCTTATCCGGAGTTCGCACCGGGGAGCTGTTTTTT,CASSLSGVRTGELFF,TRBV9,TRBJ2-2,NA,NA
TGTGCCAGTAGGGCCTCCTCTGGGGCCAACGTCCTGACTTTC,CASRASSGANVLTF,TRBV19,TRBJ2-6,NA,few
TGTGCCAGCAGTGAAGCGCGGCGGTCAACAGATACGCAGTATTTT,CASSEARRSTDTQYF,TRBV6-1,TRBJ2-3,NA,NA
TGCGCCAGCAGCTTGGAATTGATAGCGGGAGCGGCGGAGACCCAGTACTTC,CASSLELIAGAAETQYF,TRBV5-1,TRBJ2-5,TRBD2,few
TGCAGTGCTAGAGATGGCCCTAGGAGGGAAGAGACCCAGTACTTC,CSARDGPRREETQYF,TRBV20-1,TRBJ2-5,NA,many
TGTGCCAGCAGCTTAATATCCCCAGTATACGAGCAGTACTTC,CASSLISPVYEQYF,TRBV13,TRBJ2-7,NA,NA
TGCAGTGCTAGAGATAGGAGCGGGACTAGCGGAGTCTACGAGCAGTACTTC,CSARDRSGTSGVYEQYF,TRBV20-1,TRBJ2-7,TRBD2,NA